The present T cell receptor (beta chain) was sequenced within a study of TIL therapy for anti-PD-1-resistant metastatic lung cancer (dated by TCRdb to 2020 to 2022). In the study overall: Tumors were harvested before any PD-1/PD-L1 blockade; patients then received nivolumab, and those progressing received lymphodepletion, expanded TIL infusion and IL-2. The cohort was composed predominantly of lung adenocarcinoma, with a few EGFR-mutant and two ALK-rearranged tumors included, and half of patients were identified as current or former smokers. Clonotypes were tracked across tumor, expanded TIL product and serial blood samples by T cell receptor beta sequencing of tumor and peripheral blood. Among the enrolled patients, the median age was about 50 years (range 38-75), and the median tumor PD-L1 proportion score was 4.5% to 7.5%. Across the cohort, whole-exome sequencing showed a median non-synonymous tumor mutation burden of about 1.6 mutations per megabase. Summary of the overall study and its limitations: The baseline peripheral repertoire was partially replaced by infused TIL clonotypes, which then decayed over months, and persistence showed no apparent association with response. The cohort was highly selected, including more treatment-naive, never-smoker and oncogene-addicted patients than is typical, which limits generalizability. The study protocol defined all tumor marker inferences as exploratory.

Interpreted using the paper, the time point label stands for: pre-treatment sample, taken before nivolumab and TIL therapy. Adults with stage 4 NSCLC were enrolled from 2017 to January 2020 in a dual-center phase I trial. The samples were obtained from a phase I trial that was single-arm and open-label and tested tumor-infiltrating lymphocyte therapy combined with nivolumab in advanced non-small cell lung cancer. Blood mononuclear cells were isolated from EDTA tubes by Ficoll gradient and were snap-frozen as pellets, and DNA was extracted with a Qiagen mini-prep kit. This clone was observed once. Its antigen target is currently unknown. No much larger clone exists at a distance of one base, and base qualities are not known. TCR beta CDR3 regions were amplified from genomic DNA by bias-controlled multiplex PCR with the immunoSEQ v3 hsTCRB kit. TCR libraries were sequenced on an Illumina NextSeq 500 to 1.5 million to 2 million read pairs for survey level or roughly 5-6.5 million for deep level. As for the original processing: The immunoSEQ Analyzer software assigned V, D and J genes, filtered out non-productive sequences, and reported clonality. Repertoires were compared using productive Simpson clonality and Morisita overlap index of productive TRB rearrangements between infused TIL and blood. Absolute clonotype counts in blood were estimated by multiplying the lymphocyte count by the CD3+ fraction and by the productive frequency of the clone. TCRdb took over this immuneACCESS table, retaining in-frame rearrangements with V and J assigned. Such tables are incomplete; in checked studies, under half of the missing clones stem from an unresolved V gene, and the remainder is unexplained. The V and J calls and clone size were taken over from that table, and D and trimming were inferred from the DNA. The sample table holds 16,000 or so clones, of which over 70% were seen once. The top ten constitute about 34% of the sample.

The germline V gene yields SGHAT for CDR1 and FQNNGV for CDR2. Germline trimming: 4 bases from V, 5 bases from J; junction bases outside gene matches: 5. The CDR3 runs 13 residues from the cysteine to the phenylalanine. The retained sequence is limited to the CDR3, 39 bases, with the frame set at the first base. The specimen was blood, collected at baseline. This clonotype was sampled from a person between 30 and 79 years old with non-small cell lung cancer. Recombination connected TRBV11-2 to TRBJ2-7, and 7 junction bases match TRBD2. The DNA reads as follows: TGTGCCAGCAGCTCGGGACTAATCAACGAGCAGTACTTC. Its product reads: CASSSGLINEQYF.